This T cell receptor (beta chain) stems from a study of blood T cell repertoires in COVID-19. Study background: Samples of COVID-19 (acute and convalescent) were obtained from the United States, Italy and Spain. Sources were T cells, B-cell-depleted T cells, or PBMCs; the material itself was cDNA or gDNA.

Original handling: From reference gene primer amplification, estimates of nucleated cell counts were derived. Using immunoSEQ multiplex PCR, the repertoire was profiled, and TCRdb retains in-frame clones only, with some absent. The V and J calls and the clone size are those of that table, but D and trimming were determined from the DNA. The sample records about 15,000 clones, approximately 73% being singletons. The CDR3 loop spans 20 amino acids. This clone appeared a few times. This sequence joins TRBV21-1 and TRBJ2-1; the table gives TRBD2 as D, unverified against the DNA. TRBV21-1 is noted as a pseudogene. The TCR sequence derives from a man between 65 and 80 years old with acute or convalescent COVID-19. The source material was peripheral blood. The CDR3 nucleotides read TGTGCCAGCAGCAGGGGAGGTGGCGGGGGGGCTATAAGCTCCTACAATGAGCAGTTCTTC. Protein product: CASSRGGGGGAISSYNEQFF.